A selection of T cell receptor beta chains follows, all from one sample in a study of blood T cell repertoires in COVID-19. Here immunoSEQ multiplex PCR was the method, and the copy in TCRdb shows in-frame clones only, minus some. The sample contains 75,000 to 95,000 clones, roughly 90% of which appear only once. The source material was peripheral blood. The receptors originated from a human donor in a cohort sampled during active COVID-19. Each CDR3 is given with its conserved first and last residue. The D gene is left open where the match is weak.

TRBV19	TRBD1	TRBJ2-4	CASSGGQLQNIQYF
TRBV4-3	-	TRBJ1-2	CASSQGAGSYGYTF
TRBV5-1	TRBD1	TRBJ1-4	CASSIGTGGTNEKLFF
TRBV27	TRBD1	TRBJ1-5	CASSSGQGASQPQHF
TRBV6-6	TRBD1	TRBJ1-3	CASSPGTGDLSGNTIYF
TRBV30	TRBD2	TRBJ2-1	CAWGLAETYNEQFF
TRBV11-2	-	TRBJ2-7	CASSLAPPLVLNEQYF
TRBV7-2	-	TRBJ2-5	CASSPYPAAQETQYF
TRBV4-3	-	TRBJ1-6	CASSQGGGGGNNSPLHF
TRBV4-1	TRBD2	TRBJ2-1	CASSQDYGLAGGNYNEQFF
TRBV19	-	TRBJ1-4	CATSAGPWSNEKLFF
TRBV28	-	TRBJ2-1	CASSFAVRGSYNEQFF
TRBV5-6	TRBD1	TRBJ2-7	CASSLGQSYEQYF
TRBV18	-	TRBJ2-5	CASSPTLGSTETQYF
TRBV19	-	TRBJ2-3	CASSIAGANTDTQYF
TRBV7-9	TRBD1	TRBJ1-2	CASSSGDRFYGYTF
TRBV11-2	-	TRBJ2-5	CASSLDLTGMGETQYF
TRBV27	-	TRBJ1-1	CASRGLLDTEAFF
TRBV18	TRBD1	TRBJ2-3	CASSPPQGRTDTQYF
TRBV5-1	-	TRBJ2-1	CASSLVLTGSSYNEQFF
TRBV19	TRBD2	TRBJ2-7	CASSHSGRPYEQYF
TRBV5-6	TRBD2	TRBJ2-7	CASSLIASGGYEQYF
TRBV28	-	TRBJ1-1	CASSSPGGDTEAFF
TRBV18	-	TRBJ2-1	CASSPLRENEQFF
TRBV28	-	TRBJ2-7	CASSVARYEQYF
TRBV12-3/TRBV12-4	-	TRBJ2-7	CASTRGIGLEQYF
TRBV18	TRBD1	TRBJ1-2	CASSAGGVGNYGYTF
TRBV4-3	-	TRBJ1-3	CASSQDSLGGNTIYF
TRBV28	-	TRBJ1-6	CASSSRLRGGNSPLHF
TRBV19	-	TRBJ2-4	CASSITGRRHKNIQYF
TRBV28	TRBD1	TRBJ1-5	CASSPGGVRGNQPQHF
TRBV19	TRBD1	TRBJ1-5	CASGGQRDNQPQHF
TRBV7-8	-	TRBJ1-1	CASSLERSNTEAFF
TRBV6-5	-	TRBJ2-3	CASSFRGSTDTQYF
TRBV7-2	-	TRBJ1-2	CASSLGGLFYGYTF
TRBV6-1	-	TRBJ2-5	CASSDSLAETQYF
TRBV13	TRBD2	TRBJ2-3	CASSFPSGGATDTQYF
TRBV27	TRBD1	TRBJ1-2	CASSLSTGVGYTF
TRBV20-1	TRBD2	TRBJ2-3	CSASTPGRRSDTQYF